The 23 T cell receptor beta chains listed next were all sequenced from one sample in a study of molecular identifiers for immune sequencing clone quantification. TCRdb analysed the PCR reads with MiXCR anew, one entry per CDR3 protein. Of more than 550,000 distinct CDR3 sequences in the sample, about 25% were seen once. The sequenced sample was naive CD8+ T cells from blood, with Jurkat cell RNA spiked in. Noted subset: FACS-sorted CD8+CD4-CCR7+CD45RA+ naive T cells. The receptors were gathered from a human donor in good health. Some libraries in this study had Jurkat cell RNA spiked in.

This clonotype came up many times. The chain recombines TRBV29-1 with TRBJ2-5; 10 bases are a match to TRBD1. Trimming at V came to 7 bases and at J to 1 base, leaving 9 bases not matched to a gene. This CDR3 spans 15 amino acids. The germline V gene encodes CDR1 SQVTM and CDR2 ANQGSEA. The chain's CDR3 is CSAHPGQGSQETQYF. The CDR3 DNA follows: TGCAGCGCCCATCCGGGACAGGGGAGCCAAGAGACCCAGTACTTC.

In its sample, this clonotype was seen many times. The chain employs TRBV6-2 or TRBV6-3 and TRBJ1-1; D call uncertain. Germline lookup yields CDR1 MNHEY and CDR2 SVGEGT. The CDR3 totals 14 residues. V lost 5 bases and J lost 2, with 12 bases in between. The CDR3 region has the DNA TGTGCCAGCAGTGCTCAACCTGCTAACACTGAAGCTTTCTTT. Encoded protein: CASSAQPANTEAFF.

The CDR3 sequence: CASAPTSDTEAFF. In nucleotides, the CDR3 is TGTGCCAGCGCCCCGACTTCGGACACTGAAGCTTTCTTT. The V call is TRBV6-2 or TRBV6-3, the J call TRBJ1-1; no clear D gene. This CDR3 has 13 amino acids. In germline, CDR1 is MNHEY, CDR2 SVGEGT. The V end was cut by 8 bases, the J end by 3 bases, with 13 bases between.

This clonotype was seen more than once but under ten times. Germline and junction disagree at one end, which may indicate a read error. The V gene is TRBV5-3, the J gene TRBJ2-3; 8 bases fit TRBD2. TRBV5-3 belongs to the ORF category, with a function that is uncertain. CDR3 length equals 17 residues. The CDR3 loop reads CASSYRASGSGTDTQYF. Here the CDR3 DNA reads TGTGCCAGCAGCTACCGGGCTAGCGGGTCAGGCACAGATACGCAGTATTTT.

This clonotype appeared a few times. The V call is TRBV7-9, the J call TRBJ2-5; D remains ambiguous. Germline V gene sequence: CDR1 SEHNR, CDR2 FQNEAQ (reference sequence). Deletions cut 1 base from V and 2 bases from J, with 11 bases between. The CDR3 consists of 15 residues. The DNA of the CDR3 is TGTGCCAGCAGCTTAGGGCAGCGCAGTCAAGAGACCCAGTACTTC. As protein: CASSLGQRSQETQYF.

The chain has TRBV4-1 and TRBJ2-7; no reliable D call. This CDR3 spans 14 amino acids. V lost 3 bases and J 1 base, leaving 10 bases between the germline ends. CDR1 MGHRA and CDR2 YSYEKL come from the germline V gene. The CDR3 loop is CASSHDMGSYEQYF. The CDR3 DNA reads TGCGCCAGCAGCCACGACATGGGTTCCTACGAGCAGTACTTC.

This clonotype was picked up many times. V usage is TRBV7-9 and J usage is TRBJ2-5; D not certain. This CDR3 is 13 amino acids long. The germline V and J ends were trimmed by 4 bases and 0 bases, with 6 bases remaining between them. CDR1 is SEHNR, CDR2 FQNEAQ, per germline (reference sequence). The CDR3 DNA sequence: TGTGCCAGCAGCTCGGGCAACCAAGAGACCCAGTACTTC. The encoded protein is CASSSGNQETQYF.

This clonotype has a count of ten or more. The rearrangement joins TRBV20-1 to TRBJ2-7; 12 nucleotides line up with TRBD2. CDR1 is DFQATT, CDR2 SNEGSKA, per germline (reference sequence). This CDR3 has 14 residues. V gave up 3 bases and J gave up 6 bases; unmatched junction bases: 6. CDR3 DNA sequence: TGCAGTGCTAGTGGCGGACTAGCGGGATCCGAGCAGTACTTC. Its protein product is CSASGGLAGSEQYF.

This clonotype was recorded a few times. J is TRBJ2-7 and V is TRBV3-1, with D possibly matching TRBD2 (6 bases). Trimming shortened V by 4 bases and J by 5 bases, and 15 bases separated the two germline ends. CDR3 length equals 14 residues. The V gene's germline CDR1 is LGHDT and CDR2 YNNKEL (reference sequence). CDR3 nucleotide sequence: TGTGCCAGCAGCCGTCGAAGTCTAGCGCACGAGCAGTACTTC. Amino acids: CASSRRSLAHEQYF.

This clonotype appeared a few times. This chain connects TRBV7-2 to TRBJ1-1; D might be TRBD1 (6 bases). V was shortened by 3 bases and J by 0 bases, with 11 bases between the two germline ends. Germline-derived CDR1 and CDR2 are SGHTA and FQGNSA. This CDR3 has 15 amino acids. The CDR3 DNA follows: TGTGCCAGCAGCTTTAACAGGGTACTGAACACTGAAGCTTTCTTT. It specifies CASSFNRVLNTEAFF.

This clonotype was seen more than once but under ten times. This chain connects TRBV6-5 to TRBJ2-7; 9 bases are shared with TRBD2. The V gene's germline CDR1 is MNHEY and CDR2 SVGAGI. The CDR3 totals 15 residues. V shed 4 bases and J 6 bases; nucleotides not matched to a gene: 10. Here the CDR3 DNA reads TGTGCCAGCAGTTTGTATAGCGGGAGTTGGGGCGAGCAGTACTTC. Amino acid sequence: CASSLYSGSWGEQYF.

This clonotype has more than one count but fewer than ten. This rearrangement joins TRBV20-1 to TRBJ2-7, with 7 positions matching TRBD2. J was trimmed by 9 bases and V by 6 bases; bases with no gene match: 11. The V gene's germline CDR1 is DFQATT and CDR2 SNEGSKA (reference sequence). The CDR3 loop spans 12 amino acids. The CDR3 sequence: CSATYWGEGQYF. Written as DNA, the CDR3 is TGCAGTGCCACCTACTGGGGGGAGGGGCAGTACTTC.

This chain links TRBV18 with TRBJ2-7; D uncertain. The V gene lost 0 bases and the J gene lost 3 bases, with 12 bases spanning the gap. This CDR3 is built from 15 residues. CDR1 is KGHSH, CDR2 LQKENI, per germline. DNA of the CDR3: TGTGCCAGCTCACCACCGAGTCGGATCCTCTACGAGCAGTACTTC. Translation: CASSPPSRILYEQYF.

This clonotype was observed at least ten times. The chain is built from TRBV6-5 and TRBJ2-3; a weak D match, TRBD1 (6 bases). This CDR3 contains 15 residues. CDR1 is MNHEY and CDR2 is SVGAGI in the germline V gene. V lost 1 base and J lost 2, with 10 bases in between. For the CDR3, the DNA is TGTGCCAGCAGTTACTTAGGGGGATTCACAGATACGCAGTATTTT. This codes for CASSYLGGFTDTQYF.

Remarks on this clonotype: A much larger clone is a single base away; this may be a read error. CDR3 loop: CNARDRTFYEQYF. CDR3 sequence (DNA): TGCAATGCTAGAGATCGGACTTTCTACGAGCAGTACTTC. The chain employs TRBV20-1 and TRBJ2-7; possible D gene TRBD2, 5 bases. Germline V gives CDR1 DFQATT, CDR2 SNEGSKA (reference sequence). This CDR3 has 13 amino acids.

This clonotype was picked up a small number of times. The chain carries TRBV3-1 and TRBJ1-6; no clear D gene. Trimming shortened V by 1 base and J by 7 bases, and 11 bases separated the two germline ends. Germline V CDR1 and CDR2: LGHDT, YNNKEL (reference sequence). The CDR3 contains 15 residues. CDR3 amino acids: CASSQVVRGNSPLHF. In DNA, the CDR3 is TGTGCCAGCAGCCAAGTTGTACGGGGAAATTCACCCCTCCACTTT.

This clonotype was seen a single time. This sequence joins TRBV12-3 or TRBV12-4 and TRBJ2-3, with no clear D. V shed 3 bases and J shed 1 base, with 11 bases lying between them. The CDR3 is 15 amino acids. This CDR3 is CASSFFGYGTDTQYF. DNA of the CDR3: TGTGCCAGCAGTTTTTTTGGGTACGGCACAGATACGCAGTATTTT.

This clonotype appeared many times. One end of the junction does not line up with germline, which may come from a read error. The chain joins TRBV7-2 to TRBJ1-1; 7 bases line up with TRBD1. The CDR3 spans 11 residues. CDR1 SGHTA and CDR2 FQGNSA come from the germline V gene. In nucleotides, the CDR3 is TGTGCCAGCAGCACGATTGACAGGGCCCTCTTT. Its translation is CASSTIDRALF.

The J gene is TRBJ2-5, the V gene TRBV12-5, with D possibly matching TRBD2 (6 bases). Germline loops: CDR1 LGHNT, CDR2 FRNRAP. The CDR3 covers 12 residues. The ends were cut back, 9 bases at V and 5 bases at J, with 13 bases in the middle. This CDR3 is CARFPAGETQYF. The DNA for the CDR3 is TGTGCTAGGTTTCCGGCGGGGGAGACCCAGTACTTC.

There are many counts of this clonotype. The V gene is TRBV4-3, the J gene TRBJ2-1; 7 bases line up with TRBD1. V trimming: 0 bases; J trimming: 1 base; junction bases outside the gene matches: 3. Germline CDR1 and CDR2: LGHNA and YSLEER. The CDR3 is made up of 16 amino acids. The CDR3 sequence: CASSQDLQGSYNEQFF. The CDR3 DNA reads as TGCGCCAGCAGCCAAGATCTACAGGGGTCCTACAATGAGCAGTTCTTC.

This clonotype was recorded a few times. This chain links TRBV15 with TRBJ1-4; no clear D gene. The CDR3 spans 16 residues. Germline V gene data show CDR1 as LNHNV and CDR2 as YYDKDF (reference sequence). V shed 1 base and J shed 4 bases, with 13 bases lying between them. DNA for the CDR3: TGTGCCACCAGCAGAGCGGTTCGGCAGATTAATGAAAAACTGTTTTTT. It specifies CATSRAVRQINEKLFF.

Notes on this clonotype: Just one base apart from a much larger clone, this may be a read error. This chain connects TRBV20-1 to TRBJ2-3; the match to TRBD2 covers 11 bases. The CDR3 is 16 residues long. The germline V gene has CDR1 DFQATT and CDR2 SNEGSKA (reference sequence). CDR3 nucleotides: TGCGGTGCTAGAGAACTAGCGGGGGCAAACACAGATACGCAGTATTTT. Encoded protein: CGARELAGANTDTQYF.

V gene TRBV20-1 combines with J gene TRBJ2-1; TRBD1 matches at 8 bases. Unmatched junction bases numbered 10, after V lost 3 bases and J lost 0 bases. In germline, CDR1 is DFQATT, CDR2 SNEGSKA (reference sequence). CDR3 length: 17 amino acids. The CDR3 DNA reads TGCAGTGCTAGGAGTCGAGGACAGGGTCGCTCCTACAATGAGCAGTTCTTC. It specifies CSARSRGQGRSYNEQFF.